Presented here are 17 T cell receptor beta chains from one specimen sequenced in a study of T cell responses to AZD1222 COVID-19 vaccine. Method: immunoSEQ multiplex PCR; TCRdb's copy keeps in-frame clones and lacks some. The table lists around 80,000 clones, approximately 85% of them singletons. The specimen was peripheral blood, collected 28 days after the second AZD1222 dose. The receptors originated from an adult who received the AZD1222 COVID-19 vaccine.

Only a few counts were recorded for this clone. The V and J genes are TRBV9 and TRBJ2-3; maybe TRBD2 (5 bases). Looked up from germline, CDR1 is SGDLS and CDR2 is YYNGEE. The CDR3 covers 16 residues. Trimming took off 4 bases at V and 2 bases at J, with 17 bases between the two ends. The DNA of the CDR3 is TGTGCCAGCAGCCCGGGCCCCAGCGGTTCCACAGATACGCAGTATTTT. This gives the protein CASSPGPSGSTDTQYF.

The rearrangement uses TRBV14 and TRBJ1-1; D possibly corresponds to TRBD1 (5 bases). Trimming left V 2 bases short and J 4 bases short, with 14 bases between. The germline gives CDR1 SGHDN, CDR2 FVKESK. The CDR3 contains 15 residues. CDR3 coding DNA: TGTGCCAGCAGCCAATTCCGGGGGGAGAGCACTGAAGCTTTCTTT. Amino acids: CASSQFRGESTEAFF. Full variable domain (missing parts from reference TRBV14 and TRBJ1-1): EAGVTQFPSHSVIEKGQTVTLRCDPISGHDNLYWYRRVMGKEIKFLLHFVKESKQDESGMPNNRFLAERTGGTYSTLKVQPAELEDSGVYFCASSQFRGESTEAFFGQGTRLTVV.

V usage is TRBV6-2 or TRBV6-3 and J usage is TRBJ2-7, with D possibly matching TRBD1 (5 bases). V gave up 6 bases and J gave up 0 bases, with 15 bases separating them. The CDR3 loop spans 15 amino acids. Germline V CDR1 and CDR2: MNHEY, SVGEGT. The CDR3 bases are TGTGCCAGCAGCACCCCAGGGTTTCTCTCCTACGAGCAGTACTTC. It yields the protein CASSTPGFLSYEQYF.

This clone turned up a few times. The gene calls are TRBV18 and TRBJ2-5; 9 bases match TRBD2. This CDR3 contains 15 residues. Germline V gene sequence: CDR1 KGHSH, CDR2 LQKENI. V lost 3 bases to trimming and J lost 3 bases; unmatched junction nucleotides: 5. CDR3 loop: CASSPTSGGEETQYF. The DNA of the CDR3 is TGTGCCAGCTCACCGACTAGCGGAGGAGAAGAGACCCAGTACTTC.

This clone was recorded a few times. The chain joins TRBV18 to TRBJ2-7, with a weak D call TRBD1 (6 bases). There are 12 residues in the CDR3. V shed 10 bases and J shed 3 bases, with 13 bases lying between them. Germline CDR1 is KGHSH and CDR2 is LQKENI. CDR3 sequence (DNA): TGTGCCACCTCCGGGACAAACTACGAGCAGTACTTC. Its translation: CATSGTNYEQYF.

V and J are TRBV4-1 and TRBJ1-4, with D perhaps TRBD1 (5 bases). The ends were cut back, 1 base at V and 1 base at J, with 16 bases in the middle. The CDR3 runs 18 residues. The V gene's germline CDR1 is MGHRA and CDR2 YSYEKL. The DNA of the CDR3 is TGCGCCAGCAGCCAAGTCAGGGAAGGGTCCGGAACTAATGAAAAACTGTTTTTT. It codes for CASSQVREGSGTNEKLFF.

The chain has TRBV6-5 and TRBJ1-1; D unresolved. The CDR3 has 15 amino acids. CDR1 is MNHEY, CDR2 SVGAGI, per germline. Trimming left V 0 bases short and J 1 base short, with 9 bases between. The CDR3 spells CASSYSGTKNTEAFF. The CDR3 nucleotides are TGTGCCAGCAGTTACTCTGGCACAAAGAACACTGAAGCTTTCTTT.

This clone was detected only once. V and J are TRBV27 and TRBJ1-2, with 8 bases matching TRBD1. The CDR3 runs to 14 residues. The germline V gene encodes CDR1 MNHEY and CDR2 SMNVEV (reference sequence). V shed 4 bases, J shed 8 bases, and the junction held 9 bases outside the gene matches. The DNA for the CDR3 is TGTGCCAGCAGTTCCCTAGGGACAGGCCGGGGCTACACCTTC. Protein sequence: CASSSLGTGRGYTF.

The V and J genes are TRBV6-4 and TRBJ2-3; 12 bases match TRBD2. The CDR3 is 17 residues long. V lost 3 bases to trimming and J lost 4 bases; unmatched junction nucleotides: 8. Germline V gene data show CDR1 as MRHNA and CDR2 as SNTAGT. The CDR3 loop reads CASSERLAGAPADTQYF. As DNA, the CDR3 is TGTGCCAGCAGTGAGAGACTAGCGGGGGCTCCCGCAGATACGCAGTATTTT.

The chain's CDR3 is CASSSAVYSNQPQHF. The CDR3 bases are TGTGCCAGCAGTTCGGCAGTCTATAGCAATCAGCCCCAGCATTTT. The V and J genes are TRBV28 and TRBJ1-5; D gene unclear. Trimming stripped 4 bases from V and 0 bases from J, with 10 bases between. From germline, CDR1 is MDHEN and CDR2 SYDVKM. This CDR3 is 15 amino acids long.

This sequence joins TRBV18 and TRBJ2-3; perhaps D is TRBD1 or TRBD2 (5 bases each). Deletions cut 6 bases from V and 8 bases from J, with 24 bases between. The V gene's germline CDR1 is KGHSH and CDR2 LQKENI. The CDR3 has 16 residues. The CDR3 DNA is TGTGCCAGCTCCCTGACCGGGACCCCGACCGCAGGTACGCAGTATTTT. This sequence encodes CASSLTGTPTAGTQYF.

This rearrangement joins TRBV15 to TRBJ1-5; possible D gene TRBD1, 6 bases. The CDR3 loop spans 15 amino acids. Per germline, CDR1 LNHNV and CDR2 YYDKDF (reference sequence). Trimming took 0 bases from V and 7 from J, leaving 13 bases between them. CDR3 sequence reads: CATSRDPTGLQPQHF. For the CDR3, the DNA is TGTGCCACCAGCAGAGATCCCACAGGGCTACAGCCCCAGCATTTT.

The chain combines TRBV6-4 with TRBJ2-1; TRBD1 is a possible D gene (6 bases). Trimming left V 3 bases short and J 5 bases short, with 14 bases between. The CDR3 consists of 15 residues. Germline CDR1 is MRHNA and CDR2 is SNTAGT. The CDR3 nucleotides are TGTGCCAGCAGTGAAATTCAGGGGACCCACAATGAGCAGTTCTTC. This codes for CASSEIQGTHNEQFF.

This sequence joins TRBV5-6 and TRBJ2-1; 8 bases align to TRBD1. V gave up 1 base and J gave up 5 bases; unmatched junction bases: 5. This CDR3 is 15 amino acids long. Germline V gives CDR1 SGHDT, CDR2 YYEEEE. CDR3 DNA: TGTGCCAGCAGCTTGCCGGGACAGGACCACAATGAGCAGTTCTTC. It translates to CASSLPGQDHNEQFF. The variable domain in full, completed from reference TRBV5-6 and TRBJ2-1, reads DAGVTQSPTHLIKTRGQQVTLRCSPKSGHDTVSWYQQALGQGPQFIFQYYEEEERQRGNFPDRFSGHQFPNYSSELNVNALLLGDSALYLCASSLPGQDHNEQFFGPGTRLTVL.

The rearrangement uses TRBV29-1 and TRBJ1-2; D call uncertain. Per germline, CDR1 SQVTM and CDR2 ANQGSEA. This CDR3 contains 13 residues. V was cut by 5 bases and J by 4 bases, with 14 bases left in between. The CDR3 loop is CSVNGGQVYGYTF. DNA of the CDR3: TGCAGCGTTAATGGTGGGCAGGTCTATGGCTACACCTTC.

J is TRBJ2-5 and V is TRBV5-4, with TRBD1 as a possible D gene (5 bases). The CDR3 has 14 residues. CDR1 SGHNT and CDR2 YYREEE come from the germline V gene (reference sequence). Deletions cut 1 base from V and 5 bases from J, with 12 bases between. In nucleotides, the CDR3 is TGTGCCAGCAGCTTGTTTACAGGAACGGAGACCCAGTACTTC. Translation gives CASSLFTGTETQYF.

This clone was counted once. The chain joins TRBV4-2 to TRBJ1-1; unclear D gene. CDR3 size: 13 residues. V lost 8 bases and J 0 bases, leaving 10 bases between the germline ends. Germline CDR1 and CDR2: LGHNA and YNFKEQ. The CDR3 coding sequence is TGTGCCAGCGGGGAAAGTATGAACACTGAAGCTTTCTTT. Amino acid sequence: CASGESMNTEAFF.